What follows are 18 T cell receptor beta chains derived from one specimen sequenced in a study of spatial heterogeneity in lung cancer. Each CDR3 protein gets one entry after TCRdb re-called the 5' RACE reads with MiXCR. The sample holds some 17,000 distinct CDR3 sequences; about a fifth are singletons and the top ten take under 20%. Time point indicated: sample taken at primary tumor resection. Sequencing covered unsorted whole RNA taken from tumor, nontumor lung or frozen PBMC. Source: PBMCs, taken at surgery. The receptors stem from a female donor with early-stage non-small cell lung cancer.

The rearrangement joins TRBV29-1 to TRBJ2-3; TRBD2 matches 9 bases. In germline, CDR1 is SQVTM, CDR2 ANQGSEA. Unmatched junction bases numbered 5, after V lost 6 bases and J lost 4 bases. CDR3 size: 13 residues. For the CDR3, the DNA is TGCAGCGTGACTAGCGGCGAATCAGATACGCAGTATTTT. Residues: CSVTSGESDTQYF.

Many counts were recorded for this clonotype. The rearrangement links TRBV20-1 to TRBJ2-1; TRBD2 matches at 8 bases. V gave up 6 bases and J gave up 7 bases; unmatched junction bases: 14. Germline CDR1 reads DFQATT; CDR2 reads SNEGSKA (reference sequence). The CDR3 totals 15 residues. CDR3 bases: TGCAGTGCGATGCCCGGGCCCCGGGGGGGGAATGAGCAGTTCTTC. Amino acids: CSAMPGPRGGNEQFF.

This clonotype was counted at least ten times. The rearrangement links TRBV6-5 to TRBJ1-5, with TRBD1 matching 7 bases. J lost 3 bases, V lost 6 bases, and 2 bases had no gene match. This CDR3 is built from 13 residues. CDR1 MNHEY and CDR2 SVGAGI come from the germline V gene. CDR3 nucleotide sequence: TGTGCCAGCAGGGACAGGATCAATCAGCCCCAGCATTTT. It encodes CASRDRINQPQHF.

This clonotype was picked up many times. The chain is built from TRBV30 and TRBJ1-5, with unresolved D. V lost 4 bases, J lost 0 bases, and 13 bases lay in between. The germline V gene has CDR1 GTSNPN and CDR2 SVGIG (reference sequence). The CDR3 has 15 residues. The CDR3 sequence: CAWTPTGYSNQPQHF. CDR3 DNA: TGTGCCTGGACCCCAACGGGGTATAGCAATCAGCCCCAGCATTTT.

The table lists this clonotype with many counts. The rearrangement uses TRBV20-1 and TRBJ1-4, with TRBD1 as a possible D gene (6 bases). Germline assignment: CDR1 DFQATT and CDR2 SNEGSKA (reference sequence). V shed 7 bases and J shed 5 bases, with 17 bases lying between them. The CDR3 spans 14 residues. This CDR3 is CSVNDDRRNEKLFF. The CDR3 nucleotides are TGCAGTGTTAACGACGACAGGCGGAATGAAAAACTGTTTTTT.

This clonotype was picked up many times. A read error is possible here, since a much larger clone lies one base away. The CDR3 sequence: CASSLALGDDYTF. The CDR3 bases are TGTGCCAGCAGCTTAGCGCTAGGGGATGACTACACCTTC. This chain uses TRBV7-2 with TRBJ1-2, with a weak D call TRBD1 (5 bases). Germline values: CDR1 SGHTA, CDR2 FQGNSA. The CDR3 runs 13 residues. The V end lost 0 bases, the J end lost 10 bases, and 12 bases lay between the germline ends.

The table lists this clonotype with many counts. The CDR3, as DNA: TGTGCCAGCAGTTACGTCCAGGGGGTAGTTTACGAGCAGTACTTC. Encoded protein: CASSYVQGVVYEQYF. V and J are TRBV6-6 and TRBJ2-7; 7 bases are shared with TRBD1. CDR1 MNHNY and CDR2 SVGAGI come from the germline V gene (reference sequence). The CDR3 runs 15 residues. V lost 2 bases to trimming and J lost 4 bases; unmatched junction nucleotides: 8.

The table lists this clonotype with many counts. The CDR3 DNA reads as TGTGCCATCAGTCCCGGGGACAGAGTCACCGGGGAGCTGTTTTTT. Translated, it gives CAISPGDRVTGELFF. The chain has TRBV10-3 and TRBJ2-2; 7 nucleotides align to TRBD1. The CDR3 spans 15 residues. CDR1 is ENHRY and CDR2 is SYGVKD in the germline V gene. J was trimmed by 4 bases and V by 5 bases; bases with no gene match: 7.

In this sample, this clonotype turned up many times. The chain combines TRBV7-2 with TRBJ2-2; 7 bases are shared with TRBD1. CDR1 is SGHTA and CDR2 is FQGNSA in the germline V gene. The length of the CDR3 is 18 residues. The V and J ends lost 2 bases and 3 bases, in that order; junction bases with no gene match: 12. CDR3 amino acids: CASSLSPYRGRDTGELFF. CDR3 in DNA: TGTGCCAGCAGCTTAAGCCCTTACAGGGGAAGAGACACCGGGGAGCTGTTTTTT.

This clonotype was seen many times. This chain uses TRBV12-3 or TRBV12-4 with TRBJ2-7; D uncertain. This CDR3 comprises 14 residues. V was shortened by 6 bases and J by 7 bases, with 19 bases between the two germline ends. The CDR3 DNA is TGTGCCAGCAGGCGAGAGTGGGCAACTGGGGAGCAGTACTTC. This translates into CASRREWATGEQYF.

Comment on this clonotype: This could be a read error, since a much larger clone is one nucleotide away. The V gene is TRBV19, the J gene TRBJ2-5; 7 bases agree with TRBD2. CDR1 is LNHDA, CDR2 SQIVND, per germline (reference sequence). This CDR3 contains 13 residues. V lost 5 bases and J lost 4; bases outside the gene matches: 4. The CDR3 DNA follows: TGTGCCAGTAGTTCAGCGGGGCGAGAGACCCAGTACTTC. This codes for CASSSAGRETQYF.

The chain employs TRBV27 and TRBJ1-4; TRBD1 aligns across 7 bases. The CDR3 contains 15 residues. Germline CDR1 reads MNHEY; CDR2 reads SMNVEV (reference sequence). Trimming cost V 5 bases and J 8 bases; bases outside gene matches: 11. The CDR3 spells CASSADREGREKLFF. The DNA for the CDR3 is TGTGCCAGCAGTGCCGACAGGGAAGGGCGAGAAAAACTGTTTTTT.

This clonotype was counted between two and nine times. This rearrangement joins TRBV7-3 to TRBJ2-2; 12 positions match TRBD2. This CDR3 has 17 residues. Germline trimming cut 3 bases from V and 5 bases from J; bases unmatched to any gene: 7. Germline CDR1 reads SGHTA; CDR2 reads FQGTGA. The DNA for the CDR3 is TGTGCCAGCAGCTTGCAACTAGCGGGAGGAGGGACCGGGGAGCTGTTTTTT. It encodes CASSLQLAGGGTGELFF.

The chain has TRBV10-3 and TRBJ1-2; D gene unclear. This CDR3 is built from 16 residues. Germline CDR1 ENHRY, CDR2 SYGVKD. Trimming removed 3 bases from V and 3 bases from J, with 17 bases in between. In DNA, the CDR3 is TGTGCCATCAGTGACCCTGGAATGCTCCCCCACTATGGCTACACCTTC. This sequence encodes CAISDPGMLPHYGYTF.

This clonotype appeared many times. The chain joins TRBV7-8 to TRBJ1-2; no clear D gene. The germline V gene encodes CDR1 SGHVS and CDR2 FQNEAQ. The CDR3 is 16 residues long. V was cut by 2 bases and J by 5 bases, with 18 bases left in between. The CDR3 DNA is TGTGCCAGCAGCTTAACCCTCTTGGCCACCCGATATGGCTACACCTTC. It specifies CASSLTLLATRYGYTF. The full variable domain, with the rest looked up from reference TRBV7-8 and TRBJ1-2, is GAGVSQSPRYKVAKRGQDVALRCDPISGHVSLFWYQQALGQGPEFLTYFQNEAQLDKSGLPSDRFFAERPEGSVSTLKIQRTQQEDSAVYLCASSLTLLATRYGYTFGSGTRLTVV.

This clonotype is medium-sized in the sample. V gene TRBV6-5 combines with J gene TRBJ1-2; perhaps TRBD1 as D (6 bases). V was clipped by 2 bases and J by 0 bases, with 10 bases between them. CDR3 length equals 15 residues. CDR1 and CDR2 from the germline V gene are MNHEY and SVGAGI. CDR3 DNA: TGTGCCAGCAGTTACGAACAGGGACCTAACTATGGCTACACCTTC. Its translation is CASSYEQGPNYGYTF.

The chain employs TRBV19 and TRBJ2-3; D gene unclear. Germline lookup yields CDR1 LNHDA and CDR2 SQIVND (reference sequence). The CDR3 is made up of 15 amino acids. Trimming shortened V by 3 bases and J by 2 bases, and 12 bases separated the two germline ends. The CDR3 DNA reads TGTGCCAGTAGTATTACCGGATTTAACACAGATACGCAGTATTTT. Residues: CASSITGFNTDTQYF.

This clonotype is medium-sized in the sample. V gene TRBV5-4 combines with J gene TRBJ2-1, with D perhaps matching TRBD2 (6 bases). The CDR3 sequence is 16 residues long. V was trimmed by 5 bases and J by 0 bases, leaving 15 bases between them. Germline CDR1 and CDR2: SGHNT and YYREEE (reference sequence). CDR3 DNA sequence: TGTGCCAGCAGACCGCACGGAGGGGACTCCTACAATGAGCAGTTCTTC. Protein sequence: CASRPHGGDSYNEQFF.